The 8 T cell receptor beta chains presented below share a single source sample, sequenced in a study of blood T cell repertoires in COVID-19. Only in-frame clones appear in the TCRdb table, and some are missing; sequencing was by immunoSEQ multiplex PCR. The table includes 80,000 to 95,000 clones, under 85% detected once. Sequencing was done on a sample of peripheral blood. All receptors derive from a human donor in a cohort sampled during active COVID-19.

J is TRBJ1-6 and V is TRBV5-6, with D hard to call. CDR1 is SGHDT and CDR2 is YYEEEE in the germline V gene. The V gene lost 1 base and the J gene lost 11 bases, with 16 bases spanning the gap. The CDR3 covers 15 residues. The CDR3 DNA reads as TGTGCCAGCAGCTTGATCAGGATAAGAGGGACACCCCTCCACTTT. Its translation is CASSLIRIRGTPLHF.

The CDR3 DNA is TGTGCCTGGAGACGCCAGGGGACAGGCGAGCAGTACTTC. Its translation is CAWRRQGTGEQYF. The V call is TRBV30, the J call TRBJ2-7, with 8 positions matching TRBD1. Per the germline V gene, CDR1 is GTSNPN and CDR2 is SVGIG (reference sequence). The CDR3 length is 13 residues. V trimming: 3 bases; J trimming: 6 bases; junction bases outside the gene matches: 7.

The chain uses TRBV6-5 and TRBJ1-2, with 7 bases fitting TRBD1. Losses at the gene ends were 7 bases for V and 8 bases for J; bases not matched to a gene: 10. CDR3 length equals 13 residues. Per the germline V gene, CDR1 is MNHEY and CDR2 is SVGAGI. The CDR3 DNA reads TGTGCCAGCATTCTCAGGGGGGTAGAGGGCTACACCTTC. It yields the protein CASILRGVEGYTF.

This chain links TRBV20-1 with TRBJ2-7; 10 bases line up with TRBD2. Looked up from germline, CDR1 is DFQATT and CDR2 is SNEGSKA (reference sequence). V lost 6 bases to trimming and J lost 6 bases; unmatched junction nucleotides: 2. The CDR3 totals 11 residues. The CDR3, as DNA: TGCAGTGCCCGGACTAGCGGCGAGCAGTACTTC. Amino acids: CSARTSGEQYF.

J is TRBJ2-5 and V is TRBV11-3, with TRBD2 as a possible D gene (5 bases). V was trimmed by 3 bases and J by 5 bases, leaving 16 bases between them. The CDR3 spans 15 residues. Germline V gene lookup returns CDR1 SGHNT and CDR2 YENEEA. CDR3 loop: CASSFSPTSPETQYF. The CDR3 DNA reads TGTGCCAGCAGCTTTTCACCTACTAGTCCGGAGACCCAGTACTTC. Variable domain in full (rest from reference TRBV11-3 and TRBJ2-5): EAGVVQSPRYKIIEKKQPVAFWCNPISGHNTLYWYLQNLGQGPELLIRYENEEAVDDSQLPKDRFSAERLKGVDSTLKIQPAELGDSAVYLCASSFSPTSPETQYFGPGTRLLVL.

This chain connects TRBV6-2 or TRBV6-3 to TRBJ1-1, with a weak D call TRBD1 (5 bases). The germline V and J ends were trimmed by 2 bases and 3 bases, with 10 bases remaining between them. This CDR3 comprises 14 residues. CDR1 is MNHEY, CDR2 SVGEGT, per germline. CDR3 in amino acids: CASSYPLTDTEAFF. CDR3 sequence (DNA): TGTGCCAGCAGTTACCCCCTGACAGACACTGAAGCTTTCTTT.

This clone was seen a few times. The V call is TRBV4-1, the J call TRBJ1-2, with D maybe TRBD1 (6 bases). V gave up 4 bases and J gave up 7 bases, with 19 bases separating them. There are 15 residues in the CDR3. CDR1 MGHRA and CDR2 YSYEKL come from the germline V gene. In DNA form, the CDR3 reads TGCGCCAGCAGCCCCGTGGGGGGGGCCTTCTCTGGCTACACCTTC. It codes for CASSPVGGAFSGYTF.

The chain links TRBV19 to TRBJ1-5; 8 bases agree with TRBD1. After removal of 7 bases from V and 5 bases from J, the junction contained 7 bases not matched to a gene. The CDR3 covers 14 residues. CDR1 and CDR2 from the germline V gene are LNHDA and SQIVND (reference sequence). The CDR3: CASKFGQGDQPQHF. The CDR3 DNA follows: TGTGCCAGTAAATTTGGACAGGGAGATCAGCCCCAGCATTTT.